Here is one T cell receptor (beta chain) with its context. As yet, its antigen is unknown. The germline CDR1 and CDR2 sequences are SGHDN and FVKESK. The CDR3 runs to 16 residues. V was pared by 4 bases and J by 6 bases, with 11 bases of the junction left unmatched. These data originate in a study of cytomegalovirus exposure and HLA in healthy donors. Regarding the study as a whole: Across donors, most TCRs were seen rarely, yet some public ones were widespread. The Asian-associated ancestry cluster reportedly had fewer N-insertions than the roughly 670-donor mean in a later analysis.

Both 60 Vbeta primers and 13 Jbeta primers went into the PCR. Clones were read by immunoSEQ multiplex PCR, and TCRdb kept only the in-frame ones, dropping some. The sample yields 150,000 to 200,000 clones, around 88% seen once. Material: PBMCs. The clonotype comes from a man in his forties in good health and CMV-seropositive. The V call is TRBV14, the J call TRBJ2-1; 8 nucleotides line up with TRBD2. The CDR3 region has the DNA TGTGCCAGCAGCCCAGTGAGCGGGAGAGGGTTCAATGAGCAGTTCTTC. Translated: CASSPVSGRGFNEQFF.